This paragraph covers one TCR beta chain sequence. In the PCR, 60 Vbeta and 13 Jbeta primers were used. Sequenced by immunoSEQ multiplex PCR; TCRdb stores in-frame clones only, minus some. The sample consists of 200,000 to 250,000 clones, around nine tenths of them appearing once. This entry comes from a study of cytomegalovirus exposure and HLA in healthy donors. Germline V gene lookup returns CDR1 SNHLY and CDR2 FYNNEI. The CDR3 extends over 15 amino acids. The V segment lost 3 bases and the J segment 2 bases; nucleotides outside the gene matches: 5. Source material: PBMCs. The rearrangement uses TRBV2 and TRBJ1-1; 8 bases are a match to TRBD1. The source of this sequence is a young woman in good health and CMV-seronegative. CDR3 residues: CASSDQGQDNTEAFF. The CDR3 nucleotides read TGTGCCAGCAGTGACCAGGGACAGGATAACACTGAAGCTTTCTTT.